This T cell receptor (beta chain) is from a study of cytomegalovirus exposure and HLA in healthy donors. Overall study findings and caveats: Subsequent analysis revealed that first-cohort TCR clusters tended to co-occur in the 90 to 150 validation repertoires.

A remark on this clone: What it binds is not known.

Measured with immunoSEQ multiplex PCR; TCRdb has only the in-frame clones, and not every one. This sample carries about 220,000 clones, roughly 84% of them seen once, and the ten largest clones take over 11%. The CDR3 is 11 amino acids. V shed 5 bases and J shed 6 bases, with 6 bases lying between them. Germline V lookup: CDR1 MNHEY, CDR2 SVGAGI. This chain joins TRBV6-5 and TRBJ2-3, with D perhaps TRBD1 (5 bases). The sample consisted of PBMCs. The origin of this receptor is a woman in her thirties in good health and CMV-seropositive. CDR3 sequence (DNA): TGTGCCAGCAGTAAGGGGGATACGCAGTATTTT. It is translated as CASSKGDTQYF.